The source of this T cell receptor beta chain is a study of blood T cell repertoires in COVID-19. Overall study: Samples came from the United States, Italy and Spain, spanning acute and convalescent COVID-19. Sample material is recorded as cDNA or gDNA derived from T cells, B-cell-depleted T cells, or PBMCs.

Germline-derived CDR1 and CDR2 are MNHNS and SASEGT. The CDR3 covers 14 residues. V gave up 3 bases and J gave up 2 bases, with 9 bases separating them. Per the original data handling: Amplification of reference gene primers was used by the study to estimate nucleated cell counts. TCRdb's copy holds only in-frame clones and misses some; the assay was immunoSEQ multiplex PCR. V and J calls and clone size follow that table, whereas D and trimming were derived from the DNA. The table lists 300,000 to 350,000 clones, roughly 90% of them singletons. The sequenced sample was peripheral blood. The J gene is TRBJ2-3, the V gene TRBV6-1; D is unclear. The source of this sequence is a man between 18 and 35 years old with active or convalescent COVID-19. The CDR3 region has the DNA TGTGCCAGCAGTGAGTACTTGAACACAGATACGCAGTATTTT. Its protein product is CASSEYLNTDTQYF.